Shown below are 28 T cell receptor beta chains from a single sample sequenced in a study of patients and donors after allogeneic stem cell transplantation. Via MiXCR, TCRdb re-called the RT-PCR reads, giving one row per CDR3 protein. The sample holds roughly 40,000 distinct CDR3 sequences, more than 30% seen once. What was sequenced was blood, either unsorted or a sorted T cell fraction (not recorded which). The receptors originated from a human donor who was either an allogeneic HSCT recipient or a stem cell or donor lymphocyte infusion donor (not recorded which). It is not recorded whose cells these are; they may come from a transplant donor.

The chain employs TRBV7-2 and TRBJ2-2; 7 bases are shared with TRBD2. With 4 bases clipped from V and 5 bases from J, the junction kept 4 bases outside the gene matches. CDR1 is SGHTA and CDR2 is FQGNSA in the germline V gene. The CDR3 loop spans 14 amino acids. In DNA form, the CDR3 reads TGTGCCAGCAGCTCGGGGACTATTACCGGGGAGCTGTTTTTT. It encodes CASSSGTITGELFF.

The chain is built from TRBV19 and TRBJ2-3; possibly TRBD1 for D (6 bases). The CDR3 covers 14 residues. CDR1 is LNHDA, CDR2 SQIVND, per germline (reference sequence). The ends were cut back, 5 bases at V and 2 bases at J, with 11 bases in the middle. The CDR3 nucleotides are TGTGCCAGTAGTCGAGGACAGTCCACAGATACGCAGTATTTT. Its protein is CASSRGQSTDTQYF.

This clonotype was counted ten times or more. The genes are TRBV7-9 and TRBJ1-1; no definite D call. The germline V gene encodes CDR1 SEHNR and CDR2 FQNEAQ (reference sequence). V lost 8 bases and J lost 1, with 14 bases in between. The CDR3 runs 14 residues. The CDR3 DNA follows: TGTGCCAGCGGCGGCGCAGAGAAGAACACTGAAGCTTTCTTT. This codes for CASGGAEKNTEAFF. The full variable domain, with the rest looked up from reference TRBV7-9 and TRBJ1-1, is DTGVSQNPRHKITKRGQNVTFRCDPISEHNRLYWYRQTLGQGPEFLTYFQNEAQLEKSRLLSDRFSAERPKGSFSTLEIQRTEQGDSAMYLCASGGAEKNTEAFFGQGTRLTVV.

The chain links TRBV4-1 to TRBJ2-1; TRBD2 aligns across 11 bases. Germline assignment: CDR1 MGHRA and CDR2 YSYEKL. The CDR3 loop spans 18 amino acids. With V trimmed by 3 bases and J by 4 bases, 11 bases remained unmatched. CDR3 sequence: CASSQGRLTSGTYNEQFF. DNA of the CDR3: TGCGCCAGCAGCCAGGGTCGGTTGACTAGCGGGACGTACAATGAGCAGTTCTTC.

The chain combines TRBV20-1 with TRBJ2-7, with D perhaps matching TRBD2 (6 bases). The V and J ends lost 3 bases and 0 bases respectively, with 12 bases between them. The germline CDR1 and CDR2 sequences are DFQATT and SNEGSKA (reference sequence). There are 14 residues in the CDR3. The CDR3 DNA follows: TGCAGTGCTAGTTTCGGCGGGATCTCCTACGAGCAGTACTTC. Protein sequence: CSASFGGISYEQYF.

The chain couples TRBV15 to TRBJ2-3; D might be TRBD2 (6 bases). The germline V gene has CDR1 LNHNV and CDR2 YYDKDF (reference sequence). The CDR3 has 13 amino acids. Trimming pared 8 bases from V and 2 bases from J, leaving 11 bases between. The CDR3 DNA reads TGTGCCACCGCAGGGAGGCCCACAGATACGCAGTATTTT. This codes for CATAGRPTDTQYF.

This clonotype was observed a few times. V is TRBV7-2 and J is TRBJ1-5; 10 nucleotides line up with TRBD1. Germline assignment: CDR1 SGHTA and CDR2 FQGNSA. The CDR3 length is 15 residues. V shed 2 bases, J shed 6 bases, and the junction held 4 bases outside the gene matches. The CDR3 DNA follows: TGTGCCAGCAGCTTAAGACAGGGGGCTCTTCAGCCCCAGCATTTT. It specifies CASSLRQGALQPQHF.

The V call is TRBV5-1, the J call TRBJ2-5; a possible D gene is TRBD2 (5 bases). The germline CDR1 and CDR2 sequences are SGHRS and YFSETQ. This CDR3 region has 15 residues. Trimming shortened V by 2 bases and J by 5 bases, and 16 bases separated the two germline ends. The CDR3 reads CASSLRGRSPETQYF. The CDR3, as DNA: TGCGCCAGCAGCTTACGGGGTCGGAGTCCGGAGACCCAGTACTTC.

This clonotype has just a few counts. The chain has TRBV20-1 and TRBJ1-2, with D possibly matching TRBD1 (5 bases). Germline CDR1 reads DFQATT; CDR2 reads SNEGSKA (reference sequence). The CDR3 consists of 11 residues. In DNA form, the CDR3 reads TGCATGACGGGAACAGGTTATGGCTACACCTTC. Translated: CMTGTGYGYTF.

J is TRBJ2-3 and V is TRBV10-3; D gene unclear. The germline gives CDR1 ENHRY, CDR2 SYGVKD. V was clipped by 3 bases and J by 0 bases, with 13 bases between them. This CDR3 is 16 amino acids long. The chain's CDR3 is CAISEIGFSSTDTQYF. Written as DNA, the CDR3 is TGTGCCATCAGTGAAATAGGGTTTTCGAGCACAGATACGCAGTATTTT.

The chain couples TRBV20-1 to TRBJ1-2; D gene uncertain. Trimming left V 6 bases short and J 13 bases short, with 18 bases between. Germline V gives CDR1 DFQATT, CDR2 SNEGSKA (reference sequence). CDR3 length: 11 residues. The chain's CDR3 is CSALTGPPSTF. DNA of the CDR3: TGCAGTGCCCTAACCGGGCCACCTTCCACCTTC.

The rearrangement uses TRBV2 and TRBJ2-3; perhaps D is TRBD1 or TRBD2 (5 bases each). There are 13 residues in the CDR3. V was trimmed by 7 bases and J by 6 bases, leaving 14 bases between them. CDR1 SNHLY and CDR2 FYNNEI come from the germline V gene. CDR3 in amino acids: CASIEGYTDTQYF. DNA for the CDR3: TGTGCCAGCATAGAGGGGTACACGGATACGCAGTATTTT.

This clonotype was observed a few times. The chain couples TRBV12-3 or TRBV12-4 to TRBJ1-2; no reliable D call. V was pared by 6 bases and J by 3 bases, with 11 bases between. This CDR3 contains 13 residues. CDR3 region: CASSLDRYYGYTF. For the CDR3, the DNA is TGTGCCAGCAGCCTAGATAGGTACTATGGCTACACCTTC.

This chain joins TRBV15 and TRBJ2-6; D uncertain. This CDR3 spans 19 amino acids. Trimming cost V 0 bases and J 9 bases, with 24 bases left between them. CDR1 and CDR2 (germline): LNHNV, YYDKDF (reference sequence). CDR3 sequence: CATSRDFFYTQSVVNVLTF. The CDR3 coding sequence is TGTGCCACCAGCAGAGATTTTTTTTATACACAGAGCGTTGTCAACGTCCTGACTTTC.

V usage is TRBV12-3 or TRBV12-4 and J usage is TRBJ2-2, with D hard to call. This CDR3 is 18 amino acids long. V dropped 3 bases and J dropped 0 bases, with 17 bases sitting between them. In DNA, the CDR3 is TGTGCCAGCAGTTTCCCCAACCGGGCTTTTGCGAACACCGGGGAGCTGTTTTTT. This sequence encodes CASSFPNRAFANTGELFF.

V gene TRBV6-6 combines with J gene TRBJ2-7; TRBD1 might be the D (6 bases). Trimming took 2 bases from V and 4 from J, leaving 12 bases between them. CDR3 size: 14 residues. The germline CDR1 and CDR2 sequences are MNHNY and SVGAGI (reference sequence). CDR3 nucleotides: TGTGCCAGCAGTTACGTCCGGCAGGGGTACGAGCAGTACTTC. Protein sequence: CASSYVRQGYEQYF.

This clonotype has a count of ten or more. The chain has TRBV9 and TRBJ1-2, with 9 bases lining up with TRBD1. The CDR3 is 16 residues long. CDR1 SGDLS and CDR2 YYNGEE come from the germline V gene. With V trimmed by 2 bases and J by 6 bases, 11 bases remained unmatched. The CDR3 coding sequence is TGTGCCAGCAGCGTTGGGGATGACAGGGGGGTGCATGGCTACACCTTC. It specifies CASSVGDDRGVHGYTF. The full variable domain, rest sourced from reference TRBV9 and TRBJ1-2, is DSGVTQTPKHLITATGQRVTLRCSPRSGDLSVYWYQQSLDQGLQFLIQYYNGEERAKGNILERFSAQQFPDLHSELNLSSLELGDSALYFCASSVGDDRGVHGYTFGSGTRLTVV.

This chain links TRBV4-2 with TRBJ1-2; D may be TRBD1 (5 bases). Germline loops: CDR1 LGHNA, CDR2 YNFKEQ. The CDR3 is 14 residues long. The V gene lost 4 bases and the J gene lost 7 bases, with 16 bases spanning the gap. CDR3 bases: TGTGCCAGCAGCCTCGATAATAGGGGAGGTGGCTACACCTTC. This codes for CASSLDNRGGGYTF.

This clonotype occurred a few times. Written as DNA, the CDR3 is TGTGCCAGCAGCTCCCGACAGGGAAGTTTATGGTCCACAGATACGCAGTATTTT. Translating gives CASSSRQGSLWSTDTQYF. The chain recombines TRBV7-3 with TRBJ2-3, with TRBD1 matching 7 bases. This CDR3 spans 18 amino acids. CDR1 and CDR2 (germline): SGHTA, FQGTGA. V shed 4 bases and J 2 bases; nucleotides not matched to a gene: 15.

The chain carries TRBV6-2 or TRBV6-3 and TRBJ1-6; D remains ambiguous. The CDR3 consists of 14 residues. The germline V and J ends were trimmed by 10 bases and 10 bases, with 20 bases remaining between them. Germline V lookup: CDR1 MNHEY, CDR2 SVGEGT. As DNA, the CDR3 is TGTGCCACCATGGGGTTGAATAGAGGATCACCCCTCCACTTT. Translation: CATMGLNRGSPLHF.

This clonotype was recorded at least ten times. J is TRBJ1-5 and V is TRBV20-1, with 8 bases that match TRBD1. The CDR3 runs to 14 residues. Trimming cost V 6 bases and J 0 bases; bases outside gene matches: 4. Germline V gene sequence: CDR1 DFQATT, CDR2 SNEGSKA (reference sequence). The CDR3: CSALDRDSNQPQHF. For the CDR3, the DNA is TGCAGTGCGCTGGACAGGGATAGCAATCAGCCCCAGCATTTT.

This clonotype was counted many times. The V call is TRBV29-1, the J call TRBJ1-5, with 8 bases matching TRBD1. The J segment lost 6 bases and the V segment lost 6 bases, leaving 4 bases of the junction unmatched. The germline V gene encodes CDR1 SQVTM and CDR2 ANQGSEA. The CDR3 is 12 amino acids. Here the CDR3 reads CSVGQAGQPQHF. For the CDR3, the DNA is TGCAGCGTGGGACAGGCGGGTCAGCCCCAGCATTTT.

This sequence joins TRBV7-9 and TRBJ2-1; tentatively, D is TRBD2 (5 bases). The V gene lost 1 base and the J gene lost 4 bases, with 14 bases spanning the gap. This CDR3 contains 16 residues. Germline V gene data show CDR1 as SEHNR and CDR2 as FQNEAQ (reference sequence). CDR3 amino acids: CASSLESIGIYNEQFF. CDR3 DNA: TGTGCCAGCAGCTTAGAGAGTATCGGGATATACAATGAGCAGTTCTTC. The full variable domain, rest sourced from reference TRBV7-9 and TRBJ2-1, is DTGVSQNPRHKITKRGQNVTFRCDPISEHNRLYWYRQTLGQGPEFLTYFQNEAQLEKSRLLSDRFSAERPKGSFSTLEIQRTEQGDSAMYLCASSLESIGIYNEQFFGPGTRLTVL.

This clonotype was found a few times. A junction boundary mismatches the germline segment, possibly from a read error. This chain uses TRBV7-7 with TRBJ2-2; D perhaps matches TRBD2 (6 bases). The CDR3 extends over 14 amino acids. Germline V gene data show CDR1 as SSHAT and CDR2 as FNYEAQ (reference sequence). The CDR3 protein is CASSPTRDTGELFF. The CDR3 coding sequence is TGTGCTAGCAGTCCGACTAGGGACACCGGGGAGCTGTTTTTT.

This clonotype has just a few counts. This chain joins TRBV9 and TRBJ1-1; 11 bases align to TRBD1. The germline V gene has CDR1 SGDLS and CDR2 YYNGEE. CDR3 size: 16 residues. Trimming took 3 bases from V and 1 from J; bases not matched to a gene: 5. The CDR3 nucleotides are TGTGCCAGCAGCGACGGGACAGGGGGAAGGAACACTGAAGCTTTCTTT. Amino acid sequence: CASSDGTGGRNTEAFF.

V is TRBV6-2 or TRBV6-3 and J is TRBJ1-1, with TRBD1 identical over 7 bases. The V and J ends lost 6 bases and 1 base, in that order; junction bases with no gene match: 8. This CDR3 region has 15 residues. Germline V gene data show CDR1 as MNHEY and CDR2 as SVGEGT. The DNA for the CDR3 is TGTGCCAGCAGCCCCTGGCGGGACAGGAACACTGAAGCTTTCTTT. This translates into CASSPWRDRNTEAFF.

This clonotype was seen only a few times. CDR3 DNA sequence: TGTGCCAGCAGCTTCCCACAGGAGCAGTTCTTC. This translates into CASSFPQEQFF. The rearrangement joins TRBV5-5 to TRBJ2-1; D remains ambiguous. Trimming left V 2 bases short and J 10 bases short, with 7 bases between. Germline V gene sequence: CDR1 SGHKS, CDR2 YYEKEE (reference sequence). The CDR3 runs 11 residues. Complete variable domain (other parts from reference TRBV5-5 and TRBJ2-1): DAGVTQSPTHLIKTRGQQVTLRCSPISGHKSVSWYQQVLGQGPQFIFQYYEKEERGRGNFPDRFSARQFPNYSSELNVNALLLGDSALYLCASSFPQEQFFGPGTRLTVL.

This chain uses TRBV5-1 with TRBJ2-3, with 9 bases matching TRBD2. V lost 0 bases to trimming and J lost 0 bases; unmatched junction nucleotides: 5. The CDR3 loop spans 17 amino acids. The germline gives CDR1 SGHRS, CDR2 YFSETQ. CDR3 sequence reads: CASSLVLAGYSTDTQYF. CDR3 DNA sequence: TGCGCCAGCAGCTTGGTTCTAGCGGGGTATAGCACAGATACGCAGTATTTT.